This T cell receptor (beta chain) was identified during a study of PD-1 blockade in classical Hodgkin lymphoma. Study-level results: Still unresolved is the cause of the repertoire differences, which may be disease activity or prior therapy. Baseline TCR diversity was reportedly lower in newly diagnosed patients than in healthy donors. It was reported as lower still in relapsed/refractory patients.

The ends lost 0 bases at V and 1 base at J; junction bases unmatched: 1. CDR1 is SGHRS, CDR2 YFSETQ, per germline. This CDR3 is 15 amino acids long. Time point here: newly diagnosed, previously untreated cHL patient sample. Using magnetic negative selection, the CD4+ T cells were separated out of thawed PBMCs. What served as comparison were PBMCs in newly diagnosed, untreated classical Hodgkin lymphoma. Sequencing was performed with immunoSEQ multiplex PCR; in TCRdb, only in-frame clones are kept and a portion is missing. The profile shows about 21,000 clones, approximately 80% of them singletons. This clone was seen just once. The antigen is unknown.

The J gene is TRBJ2-3, the V gene TRBV5-1; 8 nucleotides match TRBD2. Material: CD4+ T cells from blood. The receptor's source is a human donor with classical Hodgkin lymphoma. CDR3 coding DNA: TGCGCCAGCAGCTTGGGAGCGGGGGGCACAGATACGCAGTATTTT. Its protein is CASSLGAGGTDTQYF.